Sequencing of this T cell receptor beta chain was carried out in a study of blood T cell repertoires in COVID-19. On the study more broadly: PBMCs, B-cell-depleted T cells, or T cells were the source of the cDNA or gDNA that made up the material.

CDR3 length: 14 residues. V dropped 8 bases and J dropped 8 bases, with 22 bases sitting between them. From germline, CDR1 is SNHLY and CDR2 FYNNEI. Method: immunoSEQ multiplex PCR; TCRdb's copy keeps in-frame clones and lacks some. The repertoire holds under 200,000 clones, with 83% as singletons. Sequencing input: peripheral blood. This clonotype originated in a human donor in a cohort sampled during active COVID-19. The chain uses TRBV2 and TRBJ2-7; tentative D call: TRBD2 (6 bases). The DNA for the CDR3 is TGTGCCAGCGGGGTTCCGGGACTTCTTATGAAGCAGTACTTC. It specifies CASGVPGLLMKQYF.